This is a list of T cell receptor beta chains from one sample in a study of T cells in Graves' hyperthyroidism and ophthalmopathy. One entry per CDR3 protein, called by TCRdb with MiXCR from the multiplex PCR reads. The sample includes 500,000 to 700,000 distinct CDR3 sequences, over 15% of them seen just once. Sequenced sample: blood. Receptors originate from a woman aged 18-29 years with Graves' hyperthyroidism. Each CDR3 is given with its conserved first and last residue. The D gene is left open where the match is weak. Expanded clones are given a class, and other clones once, few, many or no size at all.

clone_size	v_call	d_call	j_call	cdr3_aa	cdr3_nt
many	TRBV3-1	TRBD1	TRBJ2-7	CASQGQGRFEQYF	TGTGCCAGCCAAGGACAGGGAAGGTTCGAGCAGTACTTC
NA	TRBV24-1	TRBD1	TRBJ2-5	CATSEPTGVETQYF	TGTGCCACCAGTGAGCCGACAGGGGTAGAGACCCAGTACTTC
NA	TRBV15	TRBD1	TRBJ2-1	CATSRPVGTGYNEQFF	TGTGCCACCAGCAGACCGGTTGGGACAGGGTACAATGAGCAGTTCTTC
many	TRBV7-9	TRBD2	TRBJ2-1	CASSQPGLAGPMPYNEQFF	TGTGCCAGCAGCCAACCGGGACTAGCGGGACCCATGCCCTACAATGAGCAGTTCTTC
many	TRBV6-5	NA	TRBJ1-1	CASSYRVRTEAFF	TGTGCCAGCAGTTACAGGGTGCGCACTGAAGCTTTCTTT
few	TRBV3-1	NA	TRBJ1-1	CASSPYRDRRTEAFF	TGTGCCAGCAGCCCATACAGGGACCGCCGCACTGAAGCTTTCTTT
NA	TRBV10-1	NA	TRBJ2-7	CASSEEGTYEQYF	TGCGCCAGCAGTGAAGAAGGGACCTACGAGCAGTACTTC
NA	TRBV7-8	NA	TRBJ2-1	CASSLGESYEQFF	TGTGCCAGCAGCTTAGGGGAGTCCTACGAGCAGTTCTTC
few	TRBV7-9	NA	TRBJ2-1	CASSVFRDFPLSSYNEQFF	TGTGCCAGCAGCGTATTTAGGGACTTTCCCCTAAGCTCCTACAATGAGCAGTTCTTC
many	TRBV12-3/TRBV12-4	NA	TRBJ2-1	CASSLALEGIPGPSSYNEQFF	TGTGCCAGCAGTTTAGCGCTTGAGGGGATTCCGGGACCAAGCTCCTACAATGAGCAGTTCTTC
few	TRBV7-9	TRBD2	TRBJ2-1	CASSLVLGLAQTYNEQFF	TGTGCCAGCAGCTTAGTACTCGGACTAGCCCAAACCTACAATGAGCAGTTCTTC
many	TRBV12-3/TRBV12-4	NA	TRBJ1-5	CASSPQGSNQPQHF	TGTGCCAGCAGCCCGCAGGGTAGCAATCAGCCCCAGCATTTT
NA	TRBV6-1	NA	TRBJ1-2	CASRPPWGGLSGYTF	TGTGCCAGCAGGCCGCCGTGGGGGGGGCTTTCTGGCTACACCTTC
many	TRBV7-2	NA	TRBJ2-3	CASSLAASGSISGTQYF	TGTGCCAGCAGCTTAGCAGCGTCCGGGAGTATCAGTGGTACGCAGTATTTT
many	TRBV7-2	TRBD1	TRBJ1-2	CASSPYLIGTDGYTF	TGTGCCAGCAGCCCCTACCTTATCGGGACAGATGGCTACACCTTC
many	TRBV20-1	TRBD2	TRBJ2-1	CSAREGLAGGFLYNEQFF	TGCAGTGCTAGAGAAGGGCTAGCGGGCGGTTTCCTCTACAATGAGCAGTTCTTC
NA	TRBV15	NA	TRBJ2-5	CATSGLYQETQYF	TGTGCCACGAGCGGACTGTACCAAGAGACCCAGTACTTC
NA	TRBV4-3	TRBD1	TRBJ1-2	CASSQDTGEDYGYTF	TGCGCCAGCAGCCAAGATACAGGGGAGGACTATGGCTACACCTTC
NA	TRBV12-3/TRBV12-4	NA	TRBJ1-1	CASSITGNHLAFF	TGTGCCAGCAGTATCACAGGGAATCATTTGGCTTTCTTT
few	TRBV9	NA	TRBJ2-5	CASSAVVGSPNQETQYF	TGTGCCAGCAGCGCAGTCGTGGGTAGTCCAAACCAAGAGACCCAGTACTTC
NA	TRBV12-3/TRBV12-4	TRBD2	TRBJ2-2	CASSRGGSGGANTGELFF	TGTGCCAGCAGTAGGGGTGGTAGCGGGGGGGCGAACACCGGGGAGCTGTTTTTT
NA	TRBV5-8	NA	TRBJ2-4	CASSLGLAGPIAKNIQYF	TGTGCCAGCAGCCTCGGCCTGGCAGGGCCTATAGCCAAAAACATTCAGTACTTC
few	TRBV19	TRBD1	TRBJ2-1	CASTRDRHNEQFF	TGTGCCAGTACAAGGGACAGACACAATGAGCAGTTCTTC
few	TRBV19	TRBD2	TRBJ2-1	CASSMISGGLNEQFF	TGTGCCAGTAGTATGATTAGCGGGGGGCTAAATGAGCAGTTCTTC
many	TRBV20-1	TRBD2	TRBJ2-3	CSAHPFTGGPDTQYF	TGCAGTGCCCACCCCTTCACGGGAGGGCCAGATACGCAGTATTTT
few	TRBV7-2	TRBD1	TRBJ1-2	CASSGRTGLNYGYTF	TGTGCCAGCAGCGGACGGACAGGGCTAAACTATGGCTACACCTTC
many	TRBV20-1	TRBD1	TRBJ1-1	CSAKVPGQGFTEAFF	TGCAGTGCCAAAGTCCCGGGACAGGGTTTCACTGAAGCTTTCTTT
many	TRBV12-3/TRBV12-4	TRBD1	TRBJ2-2	CASSRQGATGELFF	TGTGCCAGCAGTCGACAGGGGGCGACCGGGGAGCTGTTTTTT
many	TRBV3-1	TRBD2	TRBJ2-7	CASSQGLAGVGEQYF	TGTGCCAGCAGCCAAGGACTAGCGGGAGTGGGAGAGCAGTACTTC